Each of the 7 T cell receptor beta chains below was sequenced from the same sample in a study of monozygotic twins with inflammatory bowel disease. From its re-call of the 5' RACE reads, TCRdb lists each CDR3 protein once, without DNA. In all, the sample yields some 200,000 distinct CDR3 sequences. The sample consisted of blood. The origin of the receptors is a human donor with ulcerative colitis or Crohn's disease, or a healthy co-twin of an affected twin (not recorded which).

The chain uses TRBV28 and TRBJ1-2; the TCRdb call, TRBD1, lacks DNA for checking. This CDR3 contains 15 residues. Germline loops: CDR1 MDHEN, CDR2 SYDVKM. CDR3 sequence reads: CASRNFEKGRDGYTF.

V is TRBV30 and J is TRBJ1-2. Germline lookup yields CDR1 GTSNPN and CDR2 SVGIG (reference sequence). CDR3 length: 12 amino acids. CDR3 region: CAWSFSAYGYTF.

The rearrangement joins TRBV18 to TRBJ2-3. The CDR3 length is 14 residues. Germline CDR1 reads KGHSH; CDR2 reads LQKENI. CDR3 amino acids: CASSPPASTDTQYF.

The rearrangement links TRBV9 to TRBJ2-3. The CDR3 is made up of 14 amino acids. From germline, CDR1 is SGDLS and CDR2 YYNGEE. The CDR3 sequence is CASSVDGHTDTQYF.

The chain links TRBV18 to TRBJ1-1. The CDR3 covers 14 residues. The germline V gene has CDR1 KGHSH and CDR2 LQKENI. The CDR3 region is CASSPVRGNTEAFF.

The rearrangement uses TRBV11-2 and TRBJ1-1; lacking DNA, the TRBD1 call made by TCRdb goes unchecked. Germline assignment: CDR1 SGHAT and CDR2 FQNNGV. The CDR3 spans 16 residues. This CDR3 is CASSWGDRARKTEAFF.

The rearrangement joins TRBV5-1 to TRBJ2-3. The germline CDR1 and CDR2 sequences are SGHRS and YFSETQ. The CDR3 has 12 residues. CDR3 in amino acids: CASSTLEDTQYF.